This entry describes one T cell receptor (beta chain). The table lists this clone with a count of one. No antigen is known for it. Per-base qualities were not stored, and no clone one base away is much larger. V sheds 0 bases and J sheds 11 bases, leaving 11 bases between their ends. From the germline V gene, CDR1 is SGDLS and CDR2 is YYNGEE. Measured from the cysteine to the phenylalanine, the CDR3 is 12 residues long. The read is trimmed to its CDR3 DNA, 36 bases read in frame from base 1. The entry originates in a study of radiotherapy plus CTLA-4 blockade in lung cancer (dated by TCRdb to the late 2010s). Regarding the research as a whole: Among enrolled patients, 15% to 20% had an objective response and 25% to 40% reached disease control.

Library generation was performed with the immunoSEQ multiplex PCR assay. The table was pulled from immuneACCESS by TCRdb, which kept in-frame rearrangements only. Such tables lose some clones; where checked, under half of the loss comes from unresolved V genes, and the rest has no known cause. In all, the sample holds some 38,000 clones, and about three quarters of those were seen once. The ten largest clones represent under 10% of the sample. What the study reported, not specific to this receptor: The strongest predictors of response were reported to be early dynamic shifts in blood T cell clones along with a rise in serum interferon-beta following radiation. After treatment with radiotherapy and ipilimumab, TCR clones that originated in tumors expanded in peripheral blood.

The study evaluated CTLA-4 blockade (ipilimumab) given together with focal radiation therapy in patients who had chemo-refractory metastatic non-small-cell lung cancer. The V gene is TRBV9 and the J gene is TRBJ1-1; the D gene cannot be resolved reliably. This receptor was identified in a human donor with non-small cell lung cancer who had stable disease on radiotherapy plus ipilimumab. The sample here was peripheral blood, taken from a patient treated with radiotherapy plus ipilimumab. Here is the DNA: TGTGCCAGCAGCGTAGAGACGGGTGGCGCTTTCTTT. Translated, this gives CASSVETGGAFF.